The next 19 T cell receptor beta chains were all read from a single sample in a study of identical twins. TCRdb used MiXCR to reprocess the 5' RACE reads, holding one entry per CDR3 protein. The repertoire consists of about 520,000 distinct CDR3 sequences, with about 20% occurring once and the leading ten covering around 0.9%. The same data also contributed to another study, on T cells expressing NK-cell markers.

Sequencing was done on a sample of CD4+ T cells sorted from blood. The receptors originated from a woman aged 18 to 35 in good health.

The J gene is TRBJ2-3, the V gene TRBV29-1; D is undetermined. CDR3 length: 14 residues. V was shortened by 3 bases and J by 2 bases, with 12 bases between the two germline ends. Germline V lookup: CDR1 SQVTM, CDR2 ANQGSEA. CDR3 bases: TGCAGCGTTGAGGGAAGTTATCTCACAGATACGCAGTATTTT. It codes for CSVEGSYLTDTQYF.

This clonotype has more than one count but fewer than ten. V usage is TRBV20-1 and J usage is TRBJ1-1, with 11 positions matching TRBD1. The CDR3 contains 16 residues. Trimming cost V 0 bases and J 4 bases; bases outside gene matches: 7. Germline V CDR1 and CDR2: DFQATT, SNEGSKA (reference sequence). CDR3 DNA sequence: TGCAGTGCTAGAGATTGGAGGGGACAGGGGGTCACTGAAGCTTTCTTT. Its translation: CSARDWRGQGVTEAFF.

The chain employs TRBV7-6 and TRBJ2-7, with unresolved D. Trimming removed 1 base at V and 1 base at J, with 17 bases between. Germline V gene lookup returns CDR1 SGHVS and CDR2 FNYEAQ. This CDR3 is 17 amino acids long. CDR3 nucleotide sequence: TGTGCCAGCAGCTTAGGTGCCGGGCGGAGCCGGTCCTACGAGCAGTACTTC. The encoded protein is CASSLGAGRSRSYEQYF.

The gene calls are TRBV20-1 and TRBJ2-1; 10 bases match TRBD2. V trimming: 6 bases; J trimming: 6 bases; junction bases outside the gene matches: 20. The CDR3 runs to 18 residues. The V gene's germline CDR1 is DFQATT and CDR2 SNEGSKA (reference sequence). This chain's CDR3 is CSAPSLPKTSGKGNEQFF. The CDR3 region has the DNA TGCAGTGCCCCTTCCCTCCCCAAAACTAGCGGGAAGGGCAATGAGCAGTTCTTC.

This clonotype showed up just a few times. The J gene is TRBJ2-7, the V gene TRBV7-2; the match to TRBD2 covers 13 bases. The CDR3 spans 16 residues. The germline V gene encodes CDR1 SGHTA and CDR2 FQGNSA. With 3 bases clipped from V and 4 bases from J, the junction kept 6 bases outside the gene matches. The CDR3 nucleotides read TGTGCCAGCAGCTTGCGGACTAGCGGGAGAGGGTACGAGCAGTACTTC. This gives the protein CASSLRTSGRGYEQYF.

V and J are TRBV9 and TRBJ2-5; 9 bases are shared with TRBD2. Trimming removed 1 base from V and 2 bases from J; junction bases left unmatched: 3. CDR1 and CDR2 from the germline V gene are SGDLS and YYNGEE. The CDR3 sequence is 15 residues long. In DNA form, the CDR3 reads TGTGCCAGCAGCGTATCTAGCGGGATTCAAGAGACCCAGTACTTC. Protein: CASSVSSGIQETQYF. Filled out from reference TRBV9 and TRBJ2-5, the complete variable domain reads DSGVTQTPKHLITATGQRVTLRCSPRSGDLSVYWYQQSLDQGLQFLIQYYNGEERAKGNILERFSAQQFPDLHSELNLSSLELGDSALYFCASSVSSGIQETQYFGPGTRLLVL.

CDR3 coding DNA: TGTGCCAGCAGCCCCACCCAGGGTTTAGCTGAAGCTTTCTTT. It specifies CASSPTQGLAEAFF. The rearrangement links TRBV11-2 to TRBJ1-1; D possibly corresponds to TRBD1 (5 bases). The germline gives CDR1 SGHAT, CDR2 FQNNGV. V was shortened by 5 bases and J by 6 bases, with 16 bases between the two germline ends. CDR3 length equals 14 residues.

The chain is built from TRBV20-1 and TRBJ1-1, with a weak D call TRBD1 (6 bases). Germline-derived CDR1 and CDR2 are DFQATT and SNEGSKA (reference sequence). The CDR3 loop spans 15 amino acids. Deletions cut 0 bases from V and 6 bases from J, with 17 bases between. The CDR3 DNA follows: TGCAGTGCTAGAGAGGGCAGGGGATGGAGCGCTGAAGCTTTCTTT. Encoded protein: CSAREGRGWSAEAFF.

In its sample, this clonotype was seen many times. The V call is TRBV20-1, the J call TRBJ2-5; the D gene is possibly TRBD1 (6 bases). This CDR3 has 13 amino acids. Trimming cost V 3 bases and J 2 bases, with 10 bases left between them. CDR1 and CDR2 from the germline V gene are DFQATT and SNEGSKA (reference sequence). For the CDR3, the DNA is TGCAGTGCTAGCGGAAGGGGGCAAGAGACCCAGTACTTC. Protein product: CSASGRGQETQYF.

This clonotype was counted many times. The J gene is TRBJ2-1, the V gene TRBV12-3 or TRBV12-4, with TRBD2 matching over 10 bases. This CDR3 comprises 16 residues. Trimming at V came to 1 base and at J to 6 bases, leaving 6 bases not matched to a gene. The CDR3 region has the DNA TGTGCCAGCAGTTTAGAAGCGGGAGGGCCGACCAATGAGCAGTTCTTC. Residues: CASSLEAGGPTNEQFF.

V gene TRBV6-2 or TRBV6-3 combines with J gene TRBJ1-1; D might be TRBD1 (5 bases). Germline lookup yields CDR1 MNHEY and CDR2 SVGEGT. This CDR3 has 14 residues. Trimming cost V 6 bases and J 5 bases, with 16 bases left between them. The CDR3 region has the DNA TGTGCCAGCAGATGGACGACAGTGGGGACTGAAGCTTTCTTT. This encodes CASRWTTVGTEAFF.

This clonotype has a handful of counts. This chain uses TRBV5-6 with TRBJ2-1; 13 bases line up with TRBD2. The CDR3 is made up of 13 amino acids. Germline CDR1 is SGHDT and CDR2 is YYEEEE. The trim removed 4 bases at V and 15 bases at J, leaving 7 bases unmatched. CDR3 DNA sequence: TGTGCCAGCAGCACGACTAGCGGGAGGTTGTTGTTCTTC. Amino acid sequence: CASSTTSGRLLFF.

This clonotype turned up a few times. The chain uses TRBV5-1 and TRBJ2-3, with 7 bases that match TRBD2. From germline, CDR1 is SGHRS and CDR2 YFSETQ. V was clipped by 4 bases and J by 4 bases; unmatched bases: 6. CDR3 length equals 14 residues. CDR3 loop: CASSLERGADTQYF. CDR3 DNA sequence: TGCGCCAGCAGCCTTGAGCGGGGAGCAGATACGCAGTATTTT.

This chain joins TRBV20-1 and TRBJ1-2, with D uncertain. Germline CDR1 reads DFQATT; CDR2 reads SNEGSKA (reference sequence). The V end was cut by 0 bases, the J end by 4 bases, with 12 bases between. The CDR3 length is 14 residues. CDR3 region: CSARDRRLSYGYTF. The CDR3 DNA is TGCAGTGCTAGAGATCGTAGATTAAGCTATGGCTACACCTTC.

The chain employs TRBV15 and TRBJ2-1; 12 positions agree with TRBD2. V shed 0 bases and J 5 bases; nucleotides not matched to a gene: 5. The CDR3 loop spans 17 amino acids. Germline CDR1 and CDR2: LNHNV and YYDKDF (reference sequence). CDR3 DNA: TGTGCCACCAGCAGAGATCTAGCGGGGGGGAGGAACAATGAGCAGTTCTTC. This sequence encodes CATSRDLAGGRNNEQFF.

This clonotype has at least ten counts. Mismatch with germline at one junction end may stem from a read error. The genes are TRBV5-1 and TRBJ1-2, with D hard to call. Germline V gene sequence: CDR1 SGHRS, CDR2 YFSETQ. There are 13 residues in the CDR3. CDR3 DNA: TGCGCCAGCAGCTTGAAGGTTGCGGGTCCTGGCGACTTC. Amino acid sequence: CASSLKVAGPGDF.

The V and J genes are TRBV29-1 and TRBJ1-1; D not resolved. V gave up 2 bases and J gave up 11 bases, with 15 bases separating them. CDR1 and CDR2 from the germline V gene are SQVTM and ANQGSEA. This CDR3 has 12 amino acids. Written as DNA, the CDR3 is TGCAGCGTTGAATGGGGTTTCACGGGGGCTTTCTTT. It yields the protein CSVEWGFTGAFF.

This clonotype showed up just a few times. This chain connects TRBV5-1 to TRBJ1-1, with TRBD1 as a possible D gene (5 bases). Germline V gene sequence: CDR1 SGHRS, CDR2 YFSETQ. This CDR3 is built from 13 residues. V was pared by 2 bases and J by 8 bases, with 13 bases between. CDR3 protein: CASSFTGTTEAFF. Written as DNA, the CDR3 is TGCGCCAGCAGCTTTACCGGGACGACGGAAGCTTTCTTT.

The chain joins TRBV20-1 to TRBJ1-5; 8 bases are shared with TRBD1. This CDR3 has 13 residues. Germline-derived CDR1 and CDR2 are DFQATT and SNEGSKA (reference sequence). V was clipped by 3 bases and J by 6 bases; unmatched bases: 4. The CDR3 loop reads CSARPGGFQPQHF. The CDR3 DNA follows: TGCAGTGCTAGGCCAGGGGGCTTTCAGCCCCAGCATTTT.